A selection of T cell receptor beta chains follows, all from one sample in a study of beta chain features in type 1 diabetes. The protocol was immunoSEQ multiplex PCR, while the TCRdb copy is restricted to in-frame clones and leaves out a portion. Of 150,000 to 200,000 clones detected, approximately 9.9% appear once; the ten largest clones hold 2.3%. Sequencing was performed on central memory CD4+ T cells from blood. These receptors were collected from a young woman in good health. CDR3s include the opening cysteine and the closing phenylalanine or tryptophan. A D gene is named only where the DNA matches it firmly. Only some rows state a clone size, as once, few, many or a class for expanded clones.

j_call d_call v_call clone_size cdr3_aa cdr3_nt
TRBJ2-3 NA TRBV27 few CASSPGLGTDTQYF TGTGCCAGCAGTCCGGGACTCGGCACAGATACGCAGTATTTT
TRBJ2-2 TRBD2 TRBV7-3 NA CASSRGLAGTGELFF TGTGCCAGCAGCCGGGGACTAGCGGGGACCGGGGAGCTGTTTTTT
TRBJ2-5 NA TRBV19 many CASSPRGSGETQYF TGTGCCAGTAGTCCTCGAGGATCAGGGGAGACCCAGTACTTC
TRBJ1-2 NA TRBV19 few CASSIGLSYGYTF TGTGCCAGTAGTATTGGACTCTCTTATGGCTACACCTTC
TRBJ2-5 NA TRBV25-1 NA CASSDELAQETQYF TGTGCCAGCAGTGATGAACTAGCCCAAGAGACCCAGTACTTC
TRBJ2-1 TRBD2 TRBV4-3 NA CASSSRLAGGQWGNEQFF TGCGCCAGCAGCTCACGACTAGCGGGGGGGCAATGGGGGAATGAGCAGTTCTTC
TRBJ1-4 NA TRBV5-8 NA CASSSTRREKLFF TGTGCCAGCAGCTCCACCCGGCGGGAAAAACTGTTTTTT
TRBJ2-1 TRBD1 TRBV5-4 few CASSPQGADEQFF TGTGCCAGCAGCCCACAGGGGGCCGATGAGCAGTTCTTC
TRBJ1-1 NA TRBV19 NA CASSRGGIDTEAFF TGTGCCAGTAGTCGTGGAGGGATCGACACTGAAGCTTTCTTT
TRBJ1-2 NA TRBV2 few CASSGERYGYTF TGTGCCAGCAGCGGGGAGAGATATGGCTACACCTTC
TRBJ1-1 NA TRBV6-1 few CASSNRVTEAFF TGTGCCAGCAGTAACAGGGTAACTGAAGCTTTCTTT
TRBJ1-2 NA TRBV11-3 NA CASSLDSDSNYGYTF TGTGCCAGCAGCTTAGACAGTGATTCTAACTATGGCTACACCTTC
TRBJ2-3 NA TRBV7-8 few CASSLNELTDTQYF TGTGCCAGCAGCTTAAATGAACTCACAGATACGCAGTATTTT
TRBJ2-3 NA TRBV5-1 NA CASSLEGRESDTQYF TGCGCCAGCAGCTTGGAGGGCAGGGAATCAGATACGCAGTATTTT
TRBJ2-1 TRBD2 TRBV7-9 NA CASSPRLAGGDEQFF TGTGCCAGCAGCCCCCGACTAGCGGGGGGAGATGAGCAGTTCTTC
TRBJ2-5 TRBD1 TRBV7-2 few CASSRGTGVETQYF TGTGCCAGCAGTCGAGGGACAGGGGTAGAGACCCAGTACTTC
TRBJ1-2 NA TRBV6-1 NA CASSVEGQGYGYTF TGTGCCAGCAGTGTAGAGGGCCAGGGGTATGGCTACACCTTC
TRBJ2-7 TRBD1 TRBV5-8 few CASSFRDRAYEQYF TGTGCCAGCAGCTTCCGGGACAGGGCCTACGAGCAGTACTTC
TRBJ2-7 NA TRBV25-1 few CASSGSLEVSYEQYF TGTGCCAGCAGTGGATCTCTGGAGGTCTCCTACGAGCAGTACTTC
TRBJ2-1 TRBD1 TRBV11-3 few CASSAGQGYNNEQFF TGTGCCAGCAGCGCGGGACAGGGGTATAACAATGAGCAGTTCTTC
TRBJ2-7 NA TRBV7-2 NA CASSLVQAYEQYF TGTGCCAGCAGCTTAGTACAGGCATACGAGCAGTACTTC
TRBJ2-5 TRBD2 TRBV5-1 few CASSLYVGGSEETQYF TGCGCCAGCAGCTTGTATGTGGGAGGGTCCGAGGAGACCCAGTACTTC
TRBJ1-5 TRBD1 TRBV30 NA CAWSFPSPGTGRYNQPQHF TGTGCCTGGAGTTTCCCAAGTCCCGGGACAGGGCGATACAATCAGCCCCAGCATTTT
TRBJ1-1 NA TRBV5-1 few CASSLGEKSTEAFF TGCGCCAGCAGCTTGGGCGAGAAGAGCACTGAAGCTTTCTTT
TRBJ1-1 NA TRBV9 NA CASSGPLASTEAFF TGTGCCAGCAGCGGTCCGTTAGCTTCCACTGAAGCTTTCTTT
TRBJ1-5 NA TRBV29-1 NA CSASYSNQPQHF TGCAGCGCTAGTTATAGCAATCAGCCCCAGCATTTT
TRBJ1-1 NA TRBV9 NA CASAVYTEAFF TGTGCCAGCGCGGTGTACACTGAAGCTTTCTTT
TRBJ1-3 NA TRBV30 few CAWSVLGEGNTIYF TGTGCCTGGAGTGTACTTGGAGAGGGAAACACCATATATTTT
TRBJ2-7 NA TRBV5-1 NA CASSLLGVDSEQYF TGCGCCAGCAGCTTATTAGGGGTCGACTCCGAGCAGTACTTC
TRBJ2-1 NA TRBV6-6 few CASSSPGSYNEQFF TGTGCCAGCAGCTCCCCAGGGTCCTACAATGAGCAGTTCTTC
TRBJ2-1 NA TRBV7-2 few CASSPLIGSTNEQFF TGTGCCAGCAGCCCCCTGATCGGGTCTACCAATGAGCAGTTCTTC
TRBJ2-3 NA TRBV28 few CASSGTGTDTQYF TGTGCCAGCAGTGGCACAGGAACAGATACGCAGTATTTT
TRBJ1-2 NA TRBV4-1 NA CASSQDGSYGYTF TGCGCCAGCAGCCAAGATGGCAGCTATGGCTACACCTTC
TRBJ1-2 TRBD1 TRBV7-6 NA CASSLSGGSLYGYTF TGTGCCAGCAGCTTGTCAGGGGGCTCCCTCTATGGCTACACCTTC
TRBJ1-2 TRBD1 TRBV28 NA CASSRRTGGASGYTF TGTGCCAGCAGTAGGAGGACAGGGGGCGCCTCTGGCTACACCTTC
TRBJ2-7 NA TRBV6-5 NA CASTVPGVSEQYF TGTGCCAGCACTGTCCCGGGAGTGAGCGAGCAGTACTTC
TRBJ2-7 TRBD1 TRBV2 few CASSAGQGTTYEQYF TGTGCCAGCAGTGCGGGACAGGGGACGACCTACGAGCAGTACTTC